The text below deals with one T cell receptor beta chain. This specimen belongs to a study of blood T cell repertoires in COVID-19. The wider study: Samples of COVID-19 (acute and convalescent) were obtained from the United States, Italy and Spain.

V lost 0 bases, J lost 6 bases, and 16 bases lay in between. There are 15 residues in the CDR3. Per germline, CDR1 SGHDT and CDR2 YYEEEE. Authors' analysis steps: Researchers report that nucleated cell counts were estimated from reference gene primer amplification. Generated by immunoSEQ multiplex PCR, the TCRdb table keeps only in-frame clones and is missing some. The V and J calls and the clone size are those of that table, but D and trimming were determined from the DNA. The sample yields about 250,000 clones, about 90% seen once. The sequenced sample was peripheral blood. This chain links TRBV5-6 with TRBJ2-7, with TRBD1 as a possible D gene (5 bases). The TCR originated in a man aged 18 to 30 with active or convalescent COVID-19. CDR3 nucleotide sequence: TGTGCCAGCAGCTTGGGGCAGGGAACCTACGGCGAGCAGTACTTC. Protein product: CASSLGQGTYGEQYF.